The 4 T cell receptor beta chains in this list originate from one sample, sequenced in a study of cytomegalovirus exposure and HLA in healthy donors. A multiplex PCR was run with 60 Vbeta primers and 13 Jbeta primers. Profiled with immunoSEQ multiplex PCR; TCRdb holds only in-frame clones, not every one. The sample has 150,000 to 200,000 clones; roughly three quarters are singletons. Sequencing used PBMCs. The origin of the receptors is a woman in her fifties or sixties in good health and CMV-seronegative.

This rearrangement joins TRBV19 to TRBJ2-7, with 7 bases identical to TRBD1. Germline CDR1 LNHDA, CDR2 SQIVND (reference sequence). This CDR3 contains 15 residues. The V gene end was trimmed by 5 bases and the J gene end by 0 bases; junction bases not matched to a gene: 7. CDR3 bases: TGTGCCAGTAGTGCCATCAGACAGGGCTCCTACGAGCAGTACTTC. Translation: CASSAIRQGSYEQYF.

This clone was observed a handful of times. The J gene is TRBJ1-2, the V gene TRBV7-8; 7 bases agree with TRBD1. Germline CDR1 and CDR2: SGHVS and FQNEAQ. This CDR3 has 13 residues. The junction had 5 bases not matched to a gene; V was cut back by 2 bases and J by 8 bases. The CDR3 DNA reads as TGTGCCAGCAGCTTAAAGGGGGCGGGGGGCTACACCTTC. Amino acid sequence: CASSLKGAGGYTF.

This clone has only one observation. The chain is built from TRBV7-2 and TRBJ2-1; TRBD2 matches at 13 bases. Trimming removed 4 bases from V and 7 bases from J; junction bases left unmatched: 4. The CDR3 spans 15 residues. Germline V CDR1 and CDR2: SGHTA, FQGNSA. The CDR3 region is CASSWTSGSGNEQFF. DNA of the CDR3: TGTGCCAGCAGCTGGACTAGCGGGAGCGGGAATGAGCAGTTCTTC.

CDR3 in DNA: TGTGCCAGCAGCGTAATGTGGGAGAAGGGCTACGAGCAGTACTTC. Protein sequence: CASSVMWEKGYEQYF. This rearrangement joins TRBV9 to TRBJ2-7, with D possibly being TRBD2 (5 bases). Germline loops: CDR1 SGDLS, CDR2 YYNGEE. This CDR3 spans 15 amino acids. Trimming cost V 1 base and J 3 bases, with 14 bases left between them.